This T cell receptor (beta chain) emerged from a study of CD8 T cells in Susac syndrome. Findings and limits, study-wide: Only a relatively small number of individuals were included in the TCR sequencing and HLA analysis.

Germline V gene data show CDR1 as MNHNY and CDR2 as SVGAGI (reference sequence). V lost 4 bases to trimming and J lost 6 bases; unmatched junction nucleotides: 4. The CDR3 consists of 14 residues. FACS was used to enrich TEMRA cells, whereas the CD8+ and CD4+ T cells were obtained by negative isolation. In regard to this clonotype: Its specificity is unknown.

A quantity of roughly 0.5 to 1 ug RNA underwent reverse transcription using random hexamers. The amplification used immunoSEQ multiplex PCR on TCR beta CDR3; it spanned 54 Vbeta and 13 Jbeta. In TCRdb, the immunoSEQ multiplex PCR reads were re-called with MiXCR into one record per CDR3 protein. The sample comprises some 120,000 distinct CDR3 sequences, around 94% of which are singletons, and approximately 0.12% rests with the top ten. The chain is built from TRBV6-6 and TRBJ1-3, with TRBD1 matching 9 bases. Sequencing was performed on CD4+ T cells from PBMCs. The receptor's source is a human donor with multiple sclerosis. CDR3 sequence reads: CASSLTGGENTIYF. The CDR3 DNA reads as TGTGCCAGCAGTTTAACAGGGGGCGAAAACACCATATATTTT.